This TCR beta chain originates from a study of tissue T cells after allogeneic stem cell transplantation. Looking at the study overall: All graft-versus-host disease patients had gastrointestinal involvement and received several lines of directed therapy. General study findings and limits: Only a limited share of tissue TCRs appeared in blood or spleen. Anatomically similar tissues had similar TCR repertoires within each patient.

The data were produced by immunoSEQ multiplex PCR, yet TCRdb's version contains in-frame clones alone and is incomplete. The table records about 43,000 clones, 80% to 95% of them present only once. As regards this clone: Its specificity is not known.

V shed 7 bases and J shed 6 bases, with 12 bases lying between them. The CDR3 has 13 residues. The gene calls are TRBV12-3 or TRBV12-4 and TRBJ2-2; D is perhaps TRBD2 (5 bases). The receptor was derived from a woman aged 40 to 75 who later had graft-versus-host disease after an allogeneic stem cell transplant. Sequencing used blood, obtained before transplantation. As DNA, the CDR3 is TGTGCCAGCACCACGGGGAGACCCGGGGAGCTGTTTTTT. Translated: CASTTGRPGELFF.